These T cell receptor beta chains were read from a single sample in a study of OX40 agonist ivuxolimab in advanced cancers. TCRdb keeps only in-frame clones here, not all; method: immunoSEQ multiplex PCR. In the table there are 18,000 or so clones, around two thirds of which are singletons. The specimen was CD4+ or CD8+ T cells sorted from blood, collected in a trial of the OX40 agonist ivuxolimab. These receptors came from an adult with an advanced solid tumor such as melanoma, head and neck, liver or kidney cancer. The CDR3 runs from the conserved cysteine through the conserved F or W. A D gene is named only where the DNA matches it firmly. Clone size is not always given. Where it is, it says once, few, many or a class for expanded clones.

abundance,j_gene,v_gene,d_gene,CDR3aa
-,TRBJ2-1,TRBV9,TRBD2,CASSSKREAHNEQFF
-,TRBJ1-3,TRBV27,-,CASSRDGTAGNTIYF
-,TRBJ2-1,TRBV5-1,-,CASALDFSYNEQFF
-,TRBJ2-7,TRBV6-5,TRBD1,CASRERTGHYEQYF
-,TRBJ1-5,TRBV9,TRBD1,CASSVDPTGTGDQPQHF
-,TRBJ2-7,TRBV30,-,CAWSPQGRIEQYF
once,TRBJ1-5,TRBV19,-,CAVMGFGVGQPQHF
few,TRBJ2-3,TRBV10-2,TRBD1,CASSPTGGATDTQYF
-,TRBJ2-3,TRBV13,TRBD1,CASSPGQDVLGTDTQYF
-,TRBJ1-5,TRBV7-9,-,CASSPGPSNQPQHF
-,TRBJ2-7,TRBV27,TRBD2,CASSLMGGLAGGSYF
medium-sized,TRBJ2-5,TRBV10-1,TRBD2,CASSGGTSGQETQYF
-,TRBJ2-2,TRBV30,TRBD1,CAPQREQGSKTGELFF
few,TRBJ2-3,TRBV11-2,TRBD1,CASSFGTVRTQYF
-,TRBJ2-7,TRBV7-9,TRBD2,CASSRSLAEGVEQYF
-,TRBJ1-2,TRBV6-6,-,CASSYEGPPYGYTF
-,TRBJ2-1,TRBV7-2,TRBD2,CASSLVGGPYNEQFF
once,TRBJ2-5,TRBV10-1,TRBD1,CASSEDRGVETQYF
-,TRBJ2-7,TRBV7-8,-,CASSLVPAKEQYF
-,TRBJ2-3,TRBV7-9,TRBD2,CASRLAGISTDTQYF
-,TRBJ1-3,TRBV4-3,-,CASSPTTASRDTIYF
-,TRBJ1-1,TRBV4-1,TRBD1,CASSQRQGNTEAFF